This TCR beta chain appears in the sequencing data of a study of cytotoxic CD8 clonotypes in ibrutinib-treated CLL. CDR1 and CDR2 from the germline V gene are SGHNT and YYREEE (reference sequence). Trimming took 4 bases from V and 8 from J; bases not matched to a gene: 15. The CDR3 totals 18 residues. TCRdb's copy holds only in-frame clones and misses some; the assay was immunoSEQ multiplex PCR. The sample carries tens of thousands of clones, 70% to 75% recorded once. The J gene is TRBJ2-1, the V gene TRBV5-4; 13 nucleotides line up with TRBD2. The source was PBMCs, collected at disease progression, from a patient treated with ibrutinib. This TCR was sampled from a human donor with chronic lymphocytic leukemia. CDR3 loop: CASSHPTGLAGPGDEQFF. The CDR3 region has the DNA TGTGCCAGCAGCCACCCGACGGGACTAGCGGGGCCGGGGGATGAGCAGTTCTTC. Drawing the rest from reference TRBV5-4 and TRBJ2-1, the complete variable domain is ETGVTQSPTHLIKTRGQQVTLRCSSQSGHNTVSWYQQALGQGPQFIFQYYREEENGRGNFPPRFSGLQFPNYSSELNVNALELDDSALYLCASSHPTGLAGPGDEQFFGPGTRLTVL.